This T cell receptor (beta chain) emerged from a study of blood T cell repertoires in COVID-19. Study-level background: The origin of the acute and convalescent COVID-19 samples was the United States, Italy and Spain. T cells, B-cell-depleted T cells, or PBMCs provided the cDNA or gDNA that served as material.

How the authors handled the data: Reference gene primer amplification in the assay estimated nucleated cell counts. The protocol was immunoSEQ multiplex PCR, while the TCRdb copy is restricted to in-frame clones and leaves out a portion. Clone size and V and J calls were adopted from that table, with D and trimming inferred from the DNA. The table records hundreds of thousands of clones, 88% of them present only once. Germline values: CDR1 LGHNA, CDR2 YNFKEQ. The V gene lost 0 bases and the J gene lost 4 bases, with 7 bases spanning the gap. The CDR3 loop spans 13 amino acids. This TCR derives from a human donor in a cohort sampled during active COVID-19. V gene TRBV4-2 combines with J gene TRBJ2-7; possible D gene TRBD1, 5 bases. Sequencing input: peripheral blood. CDR3: CASSQDRAYEQYF. The CDR3 DNA reads as TGTGCCAGCAGCCAAGACAGGGCTTACGAGCAGTACTTC.